This is a list of T cell receptor beta chains from one sample in a study of cytomegalovirus exposure and HLA in healthy donors. Profiling relied on immunoSEQ multiplex PCR, and the TCRdb table lists in-frame clones only, not all of them. Found here are about 160,000 clones, around 74% of them singletons; the top ten hold 1.4%. The specimen sequenced was PBMCs. The receptors were gathered from a young woman in good health and CMV-seronegative. The CDR3 runs from the conserved cysteine through the conserved F or W. D genes are given only for firm matches. Only some rows state a clone size, as once, few, many or a class for expanded clones.

abundance,j_gene,len,d_gene,v_gene,CDR3nt,CDR3aa
.,TRBJ2-7,12,.,TRBV2,TGTGCCAGCAGTCTACAGGGATACGAGCAGTACTTC,CASSLQGYEQYF
.,TRBJ1-2,15,.,TRBV14,TGTGCCAGCAGCCAGCCAGGGGCCCTAAACTATGGCTACACCTTC,CASSQPGALNYGYTF
.,TRBJ1-4,15,.,TRBV18,TGTGCCAGCTCACCACAACAGGGCACTAATGAAAAACTGTTTTTT,CASSPQQGTNEKLFF
.,TRBJ1-2,16,.,TRBV4-1,TGCGCCAGCAGCCCGAGCGGACAGATAGCTAACTATGGCTACACCTTC,CASSPSGQIANYGYTF
.,TRBJ1-5,17,.,TRBV19,TGTGCCAGTAGTGCCCGACAGGTTATAGGTGGGAATCAGCCCCAGCATTTT,CASSARQVIGGNQPQHF
few,TRBJ2-3,15,.,TRBV11-2,TGTGCCAGCAGCGTTTCAGGACAGACCACAGATACGCAGTATTTT,CASSVSGQTTDTQYF
.,TRBJ1-1,15,.,TRBV6-6,TGTGCCAGCAGCCCCAGTAACAGGGTTAACACTGAAGCTTTCTTT,CASSPSNRVNTEAFF
few,TRBJ2-2,15,TRBD1,TRBV5-1,TGCGCCAGCAGCTTAAACAGGGGTCCCACCGGGGAGCTGTTTTTT,CASSLNRGPTGELFF
.,TRBJ1-1,14,.,TRBV11-3,TGTGCCAGCATTAGTGGGAGGGGCCCACTTGAAGCTTTCTTT,CASISGRGPLEAFF
.,TRBJ2-4,15,TRBD2,TRBV14,TGTGCCAGCAGCCAAGGATCGGGGGAGGGAAACATTCAGTACTTC,CASSQGSGEGNIQYF
.,TRBJ1-1,14,.,TRBV7-8,TGTGCCAGCAGCTTAAGGGGAAAGAACACTGAAGCTTCCTTT,CASSLRGKNTEASF
.,TRBJ2-5,14,.,TRBV25-1,TGTGCCAGCAGTGAATTGGGCAGGCAAGAGACCCAGTACTTC,CASSELGRQETQYF
.,TRBJ2-6,14,TRBD1,TRBV29-1,TGCAGCGTTGGAGGGGGCTCTGGGGCCAACGGCCTGACTTTC,CSVGGGSGANGLTF
.,TRBJ1-3,16,.,TRBV14,TGTGCCAGCAGCCTCGTAGGGGGTTTCTCTGGAAACACCATATATTTT,CASSLVGGFSGNTIYF
.,TRBJ1-5,15,.,TRBV7-6,TGTGCCAGCAGTGCCGGGACAACGAGCAATCAGCCCCAGCATTTT,CASSAGTTSNQPQHF
.,TRBJ1-1,15,.,TRBV28,TGTGCCAGCAGTTTCCAGCTAAGAGGCAGCACTGAAGCTTTCTTT,CASSFQLRGSTEAFF
.,TRBJ2-7,15,.,TRBV12-2,TGTGCAAGTCTCATCCATAGTGCCCACTCCTACGAGCAGTACTTC,CASLIHSAHSYEQYF
once,TRBJ1-1,17,TRBD1,TRBV5-1,TGCGCCAGCAGCCCGACCCTGGGGACAGCCAGGAACACTGAAGCTTTCTTT,CASSPTLGTARNTEAFF
.,TRBJ2-1,16,TRBD1,TRBV19,TGTGCCAGTAGTCTGGGGACAGGGGGGTCCTACAATGAGCAGTTCTTC,CASSLGTGGSYNEQFF
.,TRBJ2-7,15,TRBD1,TRBV7-2,TGTGCCAGCAGCTTATATGGACAGGGCGCAGTCGAGCAGTACTTC,CASSLYGQGAVEQYF
.,TRBJ2-7,14,TRBD2,TRBV4-2,TGTGCCAGCAGCTATAGCGGGGGCCTGGGAGAGCAGTACTTC,CASSYSGGLGEQYF
.,TRBJ1-1,14,TRBD1,TRBV2,TGTGCCAGCAGTGCGGACAGGGGGCAAGCTGAAGCTTTCTTT,CASSADRGQAEAFF
.,TRBJ2-2,12,.,TRBV25-1,TGTGCCAGCAGTGATCTAACCGGGGAGCTGTTTTTT,CASSDLTGELFF
.,TRBJ1-1,17,.,TRBV2,TGTGCCAGCAGTGAATGGGACACGGGGACCTTTAACACTGAAGCTTTCTTT,CASSEWDTGTFNTEAFF
.,TRBJ1-5,17,.,TRBV10-2,TGCGCCAGCAGTGCCGAAAGTCCTAGTTCGAGCAATCAGCCCCAGCATTTT,CASSAESPSSSNQPQHF
once,TRBJ1-6,13,.,TRBV2,TGTGCCAGCAGTGCTAGTGGGAGTTCACCCCTCCACTTT,CASSASGSSPLHF
once,TRBJ2-5,13,.,TRBV2,TGTGCCAGCAGCCTCGGACGGGGAGAGACCCAGTACTTC,CASSLGRGETQYF
.,TRBJ2-1,16,TRBD2,TRBV4-1,TGCGCCAGCAGCCAAAAACGGGGGGGATTTTACAATGAGCAGTTCTTC,CASSQKRGGFYNEQFF
.,TRBJ2-2,15,.,TRBV2,TGTGCCAGCAGCCCTTTTCAGGCGAACACCGGGGAGCTGTTTTTT,CASSPFQANTGELFF
few,TRBJ1-1,18,.,TRBV18,TGTGCCAGCTCACCATTCGGGGAAGGGCTCAGTATGAACACTGAAGCTTTCTTT,CASSPFGEGLSMNTEAFF
few,TRBJ2-7,12,.,TRBV6-1,TGTGCCAGCACCGGACAGACCTACGAGCAGTACTTC,CASTGQTYEQYF
.,TRBJ2-3,14,TRBD1,TRBV5-1,TGCGCCAGCAGCCCTCGACAGGGCGCAGATACGCAGTATTTT,CASSPRQGADTQYF
.,TRBJ1-6,13,TRBD1,TRBV25-1,TGTGCCAGCAGCGAGACAGGGGCGTCTACCCTCCACTTT,CASSETGASTLHF
.,TRBJ2-3,15,TRBD2,TRBV6-5,TGTGCCAGCAGTTACCCAAGCGGGGGGGCGGATACGCAGTATTTT,CASSYPSGGADTQYF
.,TRBJ1-1,13,.,TRBV29-1,TGCAGCGTTGAACAGGGGTGGAGCACTGAAGCTTTCTTT,CSVEQGWSTEAFF
.,TRBJ2-7,14,.,TRBV7-9,TGTGCCAGCAGTATAAGACCTCCGGGATACGAGCAGTACTTC,CASSIRPPGYEQYF
.,TRBJ1-1,13,.,TRBV15,TGTGCCACCAGCAGAGATCCACAGGGACCAGCTTTCTTT,CATSRDPQGPAFF